The 27 T cell receptor beta chains in this list originate from one sample, sequenced in a study of Graves' ophthalmopathy and Graves' hyperthyroidism. Amplification of TCR beta CDR3 regions used RNA transcripts. The library came from an HTBI-primed first-round RT-PCR and a second-round multiplex PCR. TCRdb analysed the multiplex PCR reads with MiXCR anew, one entry per CDR3 protein. The sample yields hundreds of thousands of distinct CDR3 sequences, around a fifth seen once. The sample consisted of peripheral blood. These receptors were obtained from a woman aged 18-29 years with stable Graves' hyperthyroidism. Some clones in this sample may be carry-over from other donors' samples.

This clonotype came up once. The rearrangement uses TRBV2 and TRBJ1-5; D remains ambiguous. Germline V lookup: CDR1 SNHLY, CDR2 FYNNEI. Trimming stripped 5 bases from V and 0 bases from J, with 11 bases between. There are 15 residues in the CDR3. CDR3 bases: TGTGCCAGCAGTTGGACTCCTGATAGCAATCAGCCCCAGCATTTT. This sequence encodes CASSWTPDSNQPQHF. The full variable domain, its missing parts supplied by reference TRBV2 and TRBJ1-5, is EPEVTQTPSHQVTQMGQEVILRCVPISNHLYFYWYRQILGQKVEFLVSFYNNEISEKSEIFDDQFSVERPDGSNFTLKIRSTKLEDSAMYFCASSWTPDSNQPQHFGDGTRLSIL.

This clonotype was observed a few times. Given a much more abundant clone one base away, this may be a read error. The V call is TRBV12-3 or TRBV12-4, the J call TRBJ1-1; D remains unclear. CDR3 length: 13 residues. CDR3 nucleotides: TGTGCCAGCAGTTTCTCCGCCCGAGGAGGAGCTCTCTTT. Residues: CASSFSARGGALF.

In its sample, this clonotype was seen many times. The chain combines TRBV6-5 with TRBJ1-1; D is perhaps TRBD1 (5 bases). V was cut by 2 bases and J by 6 bases, with 13 bases left in between. The CDR3 sequence is 14 residues long. CDR1 and CDR2 from the germline V gene are MNHEY and SVGAGI. The CDR3 spells CASSYGAPVPEAFF. The CDR3 nucleotides read TGTGCCAGCAGTTACGGGGCCCCGGTACCTGAAGCTTTCTTT.

The table lists this clonotype with many counts. The rearrangement joins TRBV20-1 to TRBJ2-7; 12 bases fit TRBD2. V was pared by 3 bases and J by 4 bases, with 4 bases of the junction left unmatched. The CDR3 contains 14 residues. Germline CDR1 and CDR2: DFQATT and SNEGSKA (reference sequence). The CDR3 is CSASTSGRRYEQYF. The CDR3, as DNA: TGCAGTGCTAGTACTAGCGGGAGGAGGTACGAGCAGTACTTC.

In this sample, this clonotype turned up many times. The rearrangement links TRBV11-1 to TRBJ1-1; the match to TRBD1 covers 7 bases. Trimming cost V 1 base and J 1 base; bases outside gene matches: 3. The CDR3 totals 15 residues. Germline CDR1 and CDR2: SGHAT and FQDESV (reference sequence). Written as DNA, the CDR3 is TGTGCCAGCAGCTTAGGGACAGGACGGAACACTGAAGCTTTCTTT. Translating it yields CASSLGTGRNTEAFF. Full variable domain (remainder filled in from reference TRBV11-1 and TRBJ1-1): EAEVAQSPRYKITEKSQAVAFWCDPISGHATLYWYRQILGQGPELLVQFQDESVVDDSQLPKDRFSAERLKGVDSTLKIQPAELGDSAMYLCASSLGTGRNTEAFFGQGTRLTVV.

This clonotype showed up just a few times. This chain connects TRBV2 to TRBJ1-5, with D maybe TRBD1 (6 bases). V was cut by 3 bases and J by 6 bases, with 12 bases left in between. This CDR3 spans 14 amino acids. From germline, CDR1 is SNHLY and CDR2 FYNNEI. CDR3 loop: CASSDGGGGQPQHF. The CDR3 nucleotides read TGTGCCAGCAGTGACGGAGGGGGGGGTCAGCCCCAGCATTTT.

This clonotype was seen repeatedly, ten times or more. CDR3 amino acids: CASSYGSQASNQPQHF. CDR3 DNA: TGTGCCAGCAGTTACGGGTCCCAGGCCAGCAATCAGCCCCAGCATTTT. The chain uses TRBV6-2 or TRBV6-3 and TRBJ1-5; the D is unclear. V gave up 2 bases and J gave up 1 base, with 12 bases separating them. Germline CDR1 MNHEY, CDR2 SVGEGT. CDR3 length: 16 amino acids.

This clonotype was found a few times. V usage is TRBV30 and J usage is TRBJ1-3; TRBD1 is a possible D gene (5 bases). The CDR3 has 14 residues. V was clipped by 4 bases and J by 0 bases, with 10 bases between them. CDR1 GTSNPN and CDR2 SVGIG come from the germline V gene (reference sequence). The CDR3 DNA is TGTGCCTGGAAGTGGGGGGACTCTGGAAACACCATATATTTT. Translation: CAWKWGDSGNTIYF.

This clonotype was detected many times. The chain combines TRBV6-5 with TRBJ2-7; 10 positions match TRBD1. Losses at the gene ends were 0 bases for V and 6 bases for J; bases not matched to a gene: 5. CDR3 length: 15 residues. Germline CDR1 reads MNHEY; CDR2 reads SVGAGI. CDR3: CASSYSPGQGPEQYF. CDR3 nucleotides: TGTGCCAGCAGTTACTCCCCGGGACAGGGGCCCGAGCAGTACTTC.

The CDR3 DNA reads TGTGCCTGGAGGGGGGACAGGAGGTACGAGCAGTACTTC. Residues: CAWRGDRRYEQYF. The rearrangement links TRBV30 to TRBJ2-7; 8 bases match TRBD1. CDR1 is GTSNPN and CDR2 is SVGIG in the germline V gene (reference sequence). The trim removed 3 bases at V and 4 bases at J, leaving 5 bases unmatched. This CDR3 comprises 13 residues.

This chain links TRBV5-1 with TRBJ2-7; 13 bases are shared with TRBD2. Germline V gives CDR1 SGHRS, CDR2 YFSETQ. With V trimmed by 3 bases and J by 0 bases, 12 bases remained unmatched. The CDR3 spans 19 residues. This CDR3 is CASSSRVGLAGYTSYEQYF. The DNA for the CDR3 is TGCGCCAGCAGCTCAAGGGTGGGACTAGCGGGATATACCTCCTACGAGCAGTACTTC.

This clonotype was picked up many times. This chain links TRBV18 with TRBJ1-2; weak D call: TRBD1 (6 bases). The V end was cut by 3 bases, the J end by 6 bases, with 17 bases between. The CDR3 sequence is 15 residues long. Germline V gives CDR1 KGHSH, CDR2 LQKENI. Here the CDR3 DNA reads TGTGCCAGCTCACCCAACTACGGACAGCAGAATGGCTACACCTTC. Translated: CASSPNYGQQNGYTF. Using reference TRBV18 and TRBJ1-2 for the parts outside the CDR3, the full variable domain is NAGVMQNPRHLVRRRGQEARLRCSPMKGHSHVYWYRQLPEEGLKFMVYLQKENIIDESGMPKERFSAEFPKEGPSILRIQQVVRGDSAAYFCASSPNYGQQNGYTFGSGTRLTVV.

The chain joins TRBV5-1 to TRBJ2-5; D may be TRBD1 (5 bases). Trimming shortened V by 5 bases and J by 1 base, and 12 bases separated the two germline ends. Looked up from germline, CDR1 is SGHRS and CDR2 is YFSETQ. The CDR3 length is 14 residues. The DNA of the CDR3 is TGCGCCAGCAGAGGAGCAGGGATCCAAGAGACCCAGTACTTC. The encoded protein is CASRGAGIQETQYF.

This clonotype was recorded a few times. The V call is TRBV18, the J call TRBJ2-2; possible D gene TRBD1, 5 bases. This CDR3 contains 16 residues. The germline V gene has CDR1 KGHSH and CDR2 LQKENI. V shed 4 bases and J shed 1 base, with 13 bases lying between them. CDR3 protein: CASSQIRAENTGELFF. DNA of the CDR3: TGTGCCAGCTCACAGATCAGGGCAGAGAACACCGGGGAGCTGTTTTTT.

This clonotype was seen a few times. The V call is TRBV12-3 or TRBV12-4, the J call TRBJ1-3; 7 bases match TRBD1. The CDR3 is 15 residues long. V lost 4 bases and J lost 6; bases outside the gene matches: 9. CDR3 sequence: CASSYDYRGPNTIYF. The CDR3 DNA is TGTGCCAGCAGTTACGATTACAGGGGCCCAAACACCATATATTTT.

This clonotype appeared many times. This chain joins TRBV6-1 and TRBJ1-6, with 9 bases that match TRBD1. There are 13 residues in the CDR3. Germline values: CDR1 MNHNS, CDR2 SASEGT. With 9 bases clipped from V and 13 bases from J, the junction kept 10 bases outside the gene matches. The CDR3: CASTLGQGVPLHF. The CDR3 coding sequence is TGTGCCAGTACTCTGGGACAGGGCGTCCCCCTCCACTTT.

The chain couples TRBV9 to TRBJ2-7, with no clear D. The germline CDR1 and CDR2 sequences are SGDLS and YYNGEE. V lost 5 bases and J lost 2, with 17 bases in between. The CDR3 consists of 15 residues. CDR3: CASRPLELITYEQYF. In nucleotides, the CDR3 is TGTGCCAGCAGGCCCCTGGAACTCATTACCTACGAGCAGTACTTC. Supplemented by reference TRBV9 and TRBJ2-7, the full variable domain reads DSGVTQTPKHLITATGQRVTLRCSPRSGDLSVYWYQQSLDQGLQFLIQYYNGEERAKGNILERFSAQQFPDLHSELNLSSLELGDSALYFCASRPLELITYEQYFGPGTRLTVT.

Concerning this clonotype itself: A read error may produce the germline difference seen at one junction end. The chain recombines TRBV6-4 with TRBJ2-5; no clear D. Germline loops: CDR1 MRHNA, CDR2 SNTAGT. This CDR3 is built from 13 residues. This CDR3 is CSSTRVGRKTQYF. The DNA of the CDR3 is TGTTCCAGCACCAGAGTGGGTCGGAAGACCCAGTACTTC.

This clonotype was counted ten times or more. The J gene is TRBJ1-5, the V gene TRBV6-2 or TRBV6-3; TRBD1 aligns across 11 bases. The CDR3 runs to 16 residues. V gave up 2 bases and J gave up 4 bases; unmatched junction bases: 4. The V gene's germline CDR1 is MNHEY and CDR2 SVGEGT. The CDR3 is CASSYGGQGANQPQHF. The DNA for the CDR3 is TGTGCCAGCAGTTACGGAGGACAGGGGGCGAATCAGCCCCAGCATTTT.

The chain uses TRBV7-2 and TRBJ2-7; D possibly corresponds to TRBD2 (6 bases). The CDR3 is made up of 16 amino acids. Germline loops: CDR1 SGHTA, CDR2 FQGNSA. The V gene lost 0 bases and the J gene lost 2 bases, with 14 bases spanning the gap. The CDR3 sequence: CASSLAPYRTTYEQYF. In DNA form, the CDR3 reads TGTGCCAGCAGCTTAGCCCCCTACAGGACTACCTACGAGCAGTACTTC.

The chain carries TRBV2 and TRBJ2-7; 7 bases match TRBD1. Trimming took 6 bases from V and 8 from J; bases not matched to a gene: 19. This CDR3 comprises 16 residues. Germline V gene sequence: CDR1 SNHLY, CDR2 FYNNEI. The chain's CDR3 is CASRATTRDSHRKQYF. The CDR3 DNA reads TGTGCCAGCAGAGCCACTACCCGGGACAGCCATCGGAAGCAGTACTTC. Using reference TRBV2 and TRBJ2-7 for the parts outside the CDR3, the full variable domain is EPEVTQTPSHQVTQMGQEVILRCVPISNHLYFYWYRQILGQKVEFLVSFYNNEISEKSEIFDDQFSVERPDGSNFTLKIRSTKLEDSAMYFCASRATTRDSHRKQYFGPGTRLTVT.

The table lists this clonotype with many counts. The rearrangement links TRBV7-9 to TRBJ2-7; D is possibly TRBD2 (6 bases). CDR1 SEHNR and CDR2 FQNEAQ come from the germline V gene (reference sequence). Trimming took off 5 bases at V and 6 bases at J, with 14 bases between the two ends. This CDR3 has 13 amino acids. The CDR3 DNA sequence: TGTGCCAGCAGCAAAGCGCGGCGGGGCGAGCAGTACTTC. Amino acids: CASSKARRGEQYF.

The V call is TRBV6-1, the J call TRBJ1-2; maybe TRBD1 (5 bases). The V end lost 3 bases, the J end lost 0 bases, and 11 bases lay between the germline ends. Germline CDR1 is MNHNS and CDR2 is SASEGT. The CDR3 covers 15 residues. The CDR3 DNA reads TGTGCCAGCAGTGAGGAGGACAACCCTAACTATGGCTACACCTTC. Translation: CASSEEDNPNYGYTF.

This clonotype appeared many times. This sequence joins TRBV12-3 or TRBV12-4 and TRBJ2-5; 8 bases line up with TRBD1. V was pared by 1 base and J by 4 bases, with 2 bases of the junction left unmatched. This CDR3 region has 14 residues. The CDR3 bases are TGTGCCAGCAGTTTAGGGGACAGGACAGAGACCCAGTACTTC. Its translation is CASSLGDRTETQYF.

This clonotype was recorded only once. J is TRBJ1-1 and V is TRBV12-3 or TRBV12-4; D is perhaps TRBD1 (5 bases). Between the trimmed V and J ends, which lost 3 bases and 4 bases, there was a span of 12 bases. This CDR3 spans 14 amino acids. CDR3 loop: CASSFGVGGTEAFF. CDR3 coding DNA: TGTGCCAGCAGTTTCGGGGTGGGGGGCACTGAAGCTTTCTTT.

This clonotype was recorded at least ten times. The rearrangement uses TRBV12-3 or TRBV12-4 and TRBJ2-7; TRBD2 is a possible D gene (5 bases). Trimming took 3 bases from V and 1 from J, leaving 7 bases between them. CDR3 length: 13 residues. The chain's CDR3 is CASSFGGSYEQYF. Here the CDR3 DNA reads TGTGCCAGCAGTTTCGGAGGTTCCTACGAGCAGTACTTC.

With respect to this clonotype: This may be a read error, as it is one base from a much larger clone. The final CDR3 position lacks the conserved phenylalanine or tryptophan, pointing to a likely read error. V gene TRBV7-3 combines with J gene TRBJ2-5; D is possibly TRBD1 or TRBD2 (6 bases each). TRBJ2-7 explains the end of the DNA better; the J call may be wrong. CDR3 length: 13 amino acids. CDR1 is SGHTA and CDR2 is FQGTGA in the germline V gene. CDR3 region: CASSSEGGYEQYS. CDR3 DNA: TGTGCCAGCAGCTCCGAGGGGGGCTACGAGCAGTACTCC.